These T cell receptor beta chains were read from a single sample in a study of T cells in Graves' hyperthyroidism and ophthalmopathy. MiXCR was run by TCRdb on the multiplex PCR reads, yielding one entry per CDR3 protein. The sample has around 380,000 distinct CDR3 sequences, roughly 13% seen once. The sequenced sample consisted of blood. The source is a man aged 25-45 years with Graves' hyperthyroidism that later progressed to Graves' ophthalmopathy. Both conserved end residues are part of each CDR3. Each record gives: D gene, V gene, clone size, J gene, CDR3 DNA, CDR3 protein. A D gene is named only where the DNA matches it firmly. Only part of the rows carry a size: once, few, many, or a class if the clone is expanded.

d_gene: .
v_gene: TRBV30
abundance: .
j_gene: TRBJ2-2
CDR3nt: TGTGCCCGGAGTAGTTCTGACACCGGGGAGCTGTTTTTT
CDR3aa: CARSSSDTGELFF

d_gene: .
v_gene: TRBV20-1
abundance: many
j_gene: TRBJ2-1
CDR3nt: TGCAGTGTAAGGGGGAGGGGGCTTAATGAGCAGTTCTTC
CDR3aa: CSVRGRGLNEQFF

d_gene: .
v_gene: TRBV6-1
abundance: many
j_gene: TRBJ1-2
CDR3nt: TGTGCCAGCAGCGGCAGGGGCTATGGCTACACCTTC
CDR3aa: CASSGRGYGYTF

d_gene: TRBD1
v_gene: TRBV7-9
abundance: many
j_gene: TRBJ1-1
CDR3nt: TGTGCCAGCAGCGTCCGGACAGGCGCTGGCAAAGCTTTCTTT
CDR3aa: CASSVRTGAGKAFF

d_gene: .
v_gene: TRBV25-1
abundance: many
j_gene: TRBJ2-1
CDR3nt: TGTGCCAGCAGTGTCTACTCCGCCTCCTACAATGAGCAGTTCTTC
CDR3aa: CASSVYSASYNEQFF

d_gene: .
v_gene: TRBV7-6
abundance: many
j_gene: TRBJ1-4
CDR3nt: TGTGCCAGCAGCTTAGGAGGGCCTAATGAAAAACTGTTTTTT
CDR3aa: CASSLGGPNEKLFF

d_gene: .
v_gene: TRBV28
abundance: many
j_gene: TRBJ2-7
CDR3nt: TGTGCCAGCAGTTTTAGTTGGCGTGAACAAAAATACGAGCAGTACTTC
CDR3aa: CASSFSWREQKYEQYF

d_gene: TRBD1
v_gene: TRBV5-1
abundance: many
j_gene: TRBJ2-7
CDR3nt: TGCGCCAGCAGCTTGCTTCCGACAGGGCCCTACGAGCAGTACTTC
CDR3aa: CASSLLPTGPYEQYF

d_gene: TRBD2
v_gene: TRBV6-9
abundance: .
j_gene: TRBJ2-3
CDR3nt: TGTGCCGCGATCGGGACTAGCGGGGGAGATACGCAGTATTTT
CDR3aa: CAAIGTSGGDTQYF

d_gene: .
v_gene: TRBV27
abundance: many
j_gene: TRBJ1-6
CDR3nt: TGTGCCAGCAGTCAGAACTCCTATAATTCACCCCTCCACTTT
CDR3aa: CASSQNSYNSPLHF

d_gene: .
v_gene: TRBV12-3/TRBV12-4
abundance: few
j_gene: TRBJ1-2
CDR3nt: TGTGCCAGCAGTCGGACGGAGAACTATGGCTACACCTTC
CDR3aa: CASSRTENYGYTF

d_gene: .
v_gene: TRBV20-1
abundance: .
j_gene: TRBJ2-6
CDR3nt: TGCAGTGCTAGAGATATGAGAGGAGCCAACGTCCTGACTTTC
CDR3aa: CSARDMRGANVLTF

d_gene: .
v_gene: TRBV5-1
abundance: many
j_gene: TRBJ1-1
CDR3nt: TGCGCCAGCAGCCCGGGTTCAGTGAACACTGAAGCTTTCTTT
CDR3aa: CASSPGSVNTEAFF

d_gene: .
v_gene: TRBV6-5
abundance: many
j_gene: TRBJ2-3
CDR3nt: TGTGCCAGCAGTTACGCGGGACTCCTAGGAGGAGATACGCAGTATTTT
CDR3aa: CASSYAGLLGGDTQYF

d_gene: .
v_gene: TRBV10-3
abundance: .
j_gene: TRBJ2-7
CDR3nt: TGTGCCATCAGTAATGGACAGGAGCAGTACTTC
CDR3aa: CAISNGQEQYF

d_gene: TRBD1
v_gene: TRBV2
abundance: many
j_gene: TRBJ1-4
CDR3nt: TGTGCCAGCAGTCACTCGGACAGGGGGGATGAAAAACTGTTTTTT
CDR3aa: CASSHSDRGDEKLFF

d_gene: TRBD1
v_gene: TRBV27
abundance: many
j_gene: TRBJ1-5
CDR3nt: TGTGCCAGCAGTTTTGACAGGGAGGATCAGCCCCAGCATTTT
CDR3aa: CASSFDREDQPQHF

d_gene: TRBD1
v_gene: TRBV28
abundance: many
j_gene: TRBJ1-1
CDR3nt: TGTGCCACTCGCACGGACAGGTTGAACACTGAAGCTTTCTTT
CDR3aa: CATRTDRLNTEAFF

d_gene: .
v_gene: TRBV11-2
abundance: many
j_gene: TRBJ1-2
CDR3nt: TGTGCCAGCAGCTGGGGAGCAGGGGACCTCTATGGCTACACCTTC
CDR3aa: CASSWGAGDLYGYTF

d_gene: TRBD1
v_gene: TRBV20-1
abundance: many
j_gene: TRBJ2-7
CDR3nt: TGCAGTGCACCAACAGGGGTGTTATACGAGCAGTACTTC
CDR3aa: CSAPTGVLYEQYF

d_gene: .
v_gene: TRBV7-9
abundance: many
j_gene: TRBJ1-4
CDR3nt: TGTGCCAGCAGCACGAACAGGGATCCGGAGGAAAAACTGTTTTTT
CDR3aa: CASSTNRDPEEKLFF

d_gene: TRBD1
v_gene: TRBV20-1
abundance: many
j_gene: TRBJ1-3
CDR3nt: TGCAGTGCCCAGAAGACAGGGAGAGGAAACACCATATATTTT
CDR3aa: CSAQKTGRGNTIYF

d_gene: TRBD2
v_gene: TRBV15
abundance: once
j_gene: TRBJ2-1
CDR3nt: TGTGCCACCAGCAGAGATGGGGACGGGGGGGGGGGTGAGCAGTTCTTC
CDR3aa: CATSRDGDGGGGEQFF

d_gene: TRBD1
v_gene: TRBV30
abundance: many
j_gene: TRBJ2-3
CDR3nt: TGTGCCTGCCAGGGACAGGGGGGCACAGATACGCAGTATTTT
CDR3aa: CACQGQGGTDTQYF

d_gene: TRBD1
v_gene: TRBV11-3
abundance: many
j_gene: TRBJ1-4
CDR3nt: TGTGCCAGCAGCTTAGTGGGACAGGGTCCGAATGAAAAACTGTTTTTT
CDR3aa: CASSLVGQGPNEKLFF

d_gene: TRBD2
v_gene: TRBV10-2
abundance: few
j_gene: TRBJ2-1
CDR3nt: TGCGCCAGCAGTGAGACTAGCGACGAGCAGTTCTTC
CDR3aa: CASSETSDEQFF

d_gene: .
v_gene: TRBV11-2
abundance: few
j_gene: TRBJ1-2
CDR3nt: TGTGCCAGCAGCACTCGGGGGAAGGAAAAGTATGGCTACACCTTC
CDR3aa: CASSTRGKEKYGYTF

d_gene: TRBD1
v_gene: TRBV12-3/TRBV12-4
abundance: many
j_gene: TRBJ1-1
CDR3nt: TGTGCCAGCAGTTTGACAGGGGTTGAAGCTTTCTTT
CDR3aa: CASSLTGVEAFF

d_gene: .
v_gene: TRBV12-3/TRBV12-4
abundance: many
j_gene: TRBJ1-2
CDR3nt: TGTGCCAGCAGTACCTTTACAGGGAACTACGGCTACACCTTC
CDR3aa: CASSTFTGNYGYTF

d_gene: TRBD1
v_gene: TRBV20-1
abundance: few
j_gene: TRBJ1-5
CDR3nt: TGCAGTGCTACTGACAGGGCCCAGCCCCAGCATTTT
CDR3aa: CSATDRAQPQHF

d_gene: .
v_gene: TRBV5-1
abundance: .
j_gene: TRBJ1-2
CDR3nt: TGCGCCAGCAGCTTGGCGGGCAGCTACACCTTC
CDR3aa: CASSLAGSYTF

d_gene: TRBD2
v_gene: TRBV4-1
abundance: .
j_gene: TRBJ2-5
CDR3nt: TGCGCCAGCAGCCAAGTAGCGGGGGAGACCCAGTACTTC
CDR3aa: CASSQVAGETQYF

d_gene: .
v_gene: TRBV28
abundance: .
j_gene: TRBJ1-1
CDR3nt: TGTGCCAGCACCCATTACATTGAAGCTTTCTTT
CDR3aa: CASTHYIEAFF

d_gene: .
v_gene: TRBV12-3/TRBV12-4
abundance: many
j_gene: TRBJ2-5
CDR3nt: TGTGCCAGCAGTTTGGAGGCTAGCGTAGGAGAGACCCAGTACTTC
CDR3aa: CASSLEASVGETQYF

d_gene: .
v_gene: TRBV6-7
abundance: few
j_gene: TRBJ2-6
CDR3nt: TGTGCCAGCACCCAGGGACTGCCCTCTGGGGCCAACGTCCTGACTTTC
CDR3aa: CASTQGLPSGANVLTF

d_gene: .
v_gene: TRBV3-1
abundance: many
j_gene: TRBJ1-2
CDR3nt: TGTGCCAGCAGTCCCGCTTGGCCCTCTAACTATGGCTACACCTTC
CDR3aa: CASSPAWPSNYGYTF

d_gene: .
v_gene: TRBV6-2/TRBV6-3
abundance: many
j_gene: TRBJ1-1
CDR3nt: TGTGCCACCAACCAGGGCACTGAAGCTTTCTTT
CDR3aa: CATNQGTEAFF

d_gene: TRBD1
v_gene: TRBV11-2
abundance: many
j_gene: TRBJ1-2
CDR3nt: TGTGCCAGCAGCGCGGGACAGATCTATGGCTACACCTTC
CDR3aa: CASSAGQIYGYTF

d_gene: TRBD2
v_gene: TRBV20-1
abundance: few
j_gene: TRBJ2-1
CDR3nt: TGCAGTGCTAGAACTAGCGGGGGCCCCTCCTACAATGAGCAGTTCTTC
CDR3aa: CSARTSGGPSYNEQFF

d_gene: .
v_gene: TRBV7-2
abundance: many
j_gene: TRBJ1-5
CDR3nt: TGTGCCAGCAGCTTAGGAGGAGGGGCTTTCAATCAGCCCCAGCATTTT
CDR3aa: CASSLGGGAFNQPQHF

d_gene: .
v_gene: TRBV28
abundance: .
j_gene: TRBJ1-3
CDR3nt: TGTGCCAGCAGTTTAATGCCCTACTCTAGTACCCCTGGAAACACCATATATTTT
CDR3aa: CASSLMPYSSTPGNTIYF

d_gene: TRBD1
v_gene: TRBV12-3/TRBV12-4
abundance: many
j_gene: TRBJ1-5
CDR3nt: TGTGCCAGCAGCCGGGACAGAGCAGTTCAGCCCCAGCATTTT
CDR3aa: CASSRDRAVQPQHF